This record looks at one T cell receptor beta chain sequence and its context. RNA extraction and reverse transcription yielded cDNA as sequencing template. Method: immunoSEQ multiplex PCR; TCRdb's copy keeps in-frame clones and lacks some. The sample lists hundreds of thousands of clones, 50% to 60% seen once, with 0.45% in the top ten. This record comes from a study of CD8+ T cells in alopecia areata. This CDR3 is built from 16 residues. Germline assignment: CDR1 KGHSH and CDR2 LQKENI. V lost 1 base to trimming and J lost 0 bases, with 10 bases between them. Both peripheral blood and punch biopsies of lesional scalp skin were obtained from patients who had alopecia areata.

The input for sequencing was CD4+ T cells sorted from blood, taken at week 0. The chain has TRBV18 and TRBJ2-1; possibly TRBD1 for D (6 bases). The sequence derives from a human donor with alopecia areata. This CDR3 reads CASSPQGGRSYNEQFF. CDR3 bases: TGTGCCAGCTCACCACAAGGGGGTCGCTCCTACAATGAGCAGTTCTTC.